These T cell receptor beta chains were read from a single sample in a study of T cell responses to AZD1222 COVID-19 vaccine. Only in-frame clones appear in the TCRdb table, and some are missing; sequencing was by immunoSEQ multiplex PCR. The data show 85,000 to 130,000 clones, with about 93% seen just once and 5% held by the top ten. The source was peripheral blood, collected on day 0 of AZD1222 vaccination. These receptors were collected from an adult in good health. The CDR3 runs from the conserved cysteine through the conserved F or W. Each record gives: D gene, V gene, clone size, J gene, CDR3 protein, CDR3 DNA. D genes are given only for firm matches. Only some rows state a clone size, as once, few, many or a class for expanded clones.

d_gene: TRBD1
v_gene: TRBV7-7
abundance: NA
j_gene: TRBJ2-7
CDR3aa: CASSLAELRGQGIRPWYF
CDR3nt: TGTGCTAGCAGCTTAGCGGAGTTACGGGGACAGGGTATTCGTCCATGGTACTTC

d_gene: NA
v_gene: TRBV19
abundance: NA
j_gene: TRBJ1-2
CDR3aa: CASSIDREPYGYTF
CDR3nt: TGTGCCAGTAGTATAGACAGGGAACCGTATGGCTACACCTTC

d_gene: TRBD2
v_gene: TRBV6-2/TRBV6-3
abundance: NA
j_gene: TRBJ2-1
CDR3aa: CASSYSASGSSYNEQFF
CDR3nt: TGTGCCAGCAGTTACTCGGCTAGCGGGAGCTCCTACAATGAGCAGTTCTTC

d_gene: TRBD1
v_gene: TRBV18
abundance: once
j_gene: TRBJ1-1
CDR3aa: CASSPSGTGDGRTEAFF
CDR3nt: TGTGCCAGCTCACCCTCCGGGACAGGGGACGGGCGCACTGAAGCTTTCTTT

d_gene: NA
v_gene: TRBV7-6
abundance: NA
j_gene: TRBJ2-1
CDR3aa: CASSLNSLPYNEQFF
CDR3nt: TGTGCCAGCAGCTTAAATTCGCTTCCCTACAATGAGCAGTTCTTC

d_gene: NA
v_gene: TRBV5-8
abundance: NA
j_gene: TRBJ1-1
CDR3aa: CASSRRQASLNTEAFF
CDR3nt: TGTGCCAGCAGCAGGAGACAGGCGTCCTTGAACACTGAAGCTTTCTTT

d_gene: TRBD2
v_gene: TRBV14
abundance: NA
j_gene: TRBJ2-7
CDR3aa: CASSLLGGFNEQYF
CDR3nt: TGTGCCAGCAGCCTCCTGGGGGGGTTTAACGAGCAGTACTTC

d_gene: NA
v_gene: TRBV20-1
abundance: NA
j_gene: TRBJ1-1
CDR3aa: CSAREHTEAFF
CDR3nt: TGCAGTGCTAGAGAGCATACTGAAGCTTTCTTT

d_gene: TRBD2
v_gene: TRBV5-4
abundance: NA
j_gene: TRBJ2-5
CDR3aa: CASSSTTSGSFETQYF
CDR3nt: TGTGCCAGCAGCTCTACGACTAGCGGGAGTTTTGAGACCCAGTACTTC

d_gene: NA
v_gene: TRBV5-1
abundance: NA
j_gene: TRBJ1-4
CDR3aa: CASSLPTATNEKLFF
CDR3nt: TGCGCCAGCAGCTTACCGACCGCAACTAATGAAAAACTGTTTTTT

d_gene: TRBD2
v_gene: TRBV28
abundance: NA
j_gene: TRBJ2-5
CDR3aa: CASSTFPSSGRGETQYF
CDR3nt: TGTGCCAGCAGTACCTTCCCCTCTAGCGGGAGAGGGGAGACCCAGTACTTC

d_gene: NA
v_gene: TRBV7-2
abundance: NA
j_gene: TRBJ1-4
CDR3aa: CASSLTPGQGVSGEKLFF
CDR3nt: TGTGCCAGCAGCCTAACCCCGGGACAAGGAGTTTCGGGCGAAAAACTGTTTTTT

d_gene: NA
v_gene: TRBV2
abundance: NA
j_gene: TRBJ2-2
CDR3aa: CASSGGGRLTEELFF
CDR3nt: TGTGCCAGCAGCGGTGGGGGACGCCTCACGGAGGAGCTGTTTTTT

d_gene: NA
v_gene: TRBV27
abundance: NA
j_gene: TRBJ2-7
CDR3aa: CASSPGLQSYEQYF
CDR3nt: TGTGCCAGCAGTCCGGGACTGCAGTCCTACGAGCAGTACTTC

d_gene: NA
v_gene: TRBV4-2
abundance: NA
j_gene: TRBJ2-7
CDR3aa: CASSQDLAKNYEQYF
CDR3nt: TGTGCCAGCAGCCAAGATCTTGCGAAGAACTACGAGCAGTACTTC

d_gene: NA
v_gene: TRBV7-2
abundance: NA
j_gene: TRBJ2-7
CDR3aa: CASSLVPAGVTYEQYF
CDR3nt: TGTGCCAGCAGCTTAGTGCCGGCAGGGGTCACCTACGAGCAGTACTTC

d_gene: NA
v_gene: TRBV7-6
abundance: once
j_gene: TRBJ2-1
CDR3aa: CASSPQGYEQFF
CDR3nt: TGTGCCAGCAGCCCTCAGGGCTATGAGCAGTTCTTC

d_gene: NA
v_gene: TRBV5-1
abundance: NA
j_gene: TRBJ1-1
CDR3aa: CASSLMANTEAFF
CDR3nt: TGCGCCAGCAGCTTGATGGCGAACACTGAAGCTTTCTTT

d_gene: NA
v_gene: TRBV5-4
abundance: NA
j_gene: TRBJ2-7
CDR3aa: CASSGYGSSSTPYEQYF
CDR3nt: TGTGCCAGCAGCGGGTATGGAAGCAGCTCGACCCCCTACGAGCAGTACTTC

d_gene: TRBD1
v_gene: TRBV24-1
abundance: NA
j_gene: TRBJ1-6
CDR3aa: CATSARPDRGSDNSPLHF
CDR3nt: TGTGCCACCAGTGCTCGCCCGGACAGGGGGTCGGATAATTCACCCCTCCACTTT

d_gene: NA
v_gene: TRBV12-3/TRBV12-4
abundance: NA
j_gene: TRBJ2-7
CDR3aa: CASSPTYEQYF
CDR3nt: TGTGCCAGCAGCCCGACCTACGAGCAGTACTTC

d_gene: TRBD1
v_gene: TRBV29-1
abundance: NA
j_gene: TRBJ1-1
CDR3aa: CSVDRGQGDTEAFF
CDR3nt: TGCAGCGTGGACAGGGGGCAAGGAGACACTGAAGCTTTCTTT

d_gene: NA
v_gene: TRBV7-9
abundance: NA
j_gene: TRBJ1-5
CDR3aa: CASSLGQTNQPQHF
CDR3nt: TGTGCCAGCAGCTTAGGTCAGACGAATCAGCCCCAGCATTTT

d_gene: NA
v_gene: TRBV10-3
abundance: once
j_gene: TRBJ2-2
CDR3aa: CAIEDPRENTGELFF
CDR3nt: TGTGCCATAGAGGACCCCCGAGAGAACACCGGGGAGCTGTTTTTT

d_gene: TRBD2
v_gene: TRBV27
abundance: NA
j_gene: TRBJ2-1
CDR3aa: CASRTFTSGSFNEQFF
CDR3nt: TGTGCCAGCAGGACTTTCACTAGCGGGAGCTTCAATGAGCAGTTCTTC

d_gene: TRBD1
v_gene: TRBV5-1
abundance: NA
j_gene: TRBJ1-6
CDR3aa: CASSLATGAAGTPLHF
CDR3nt: TGCGCCAGCAGCTTGGCCACAGGGGCCGCGGGGACACCCCTCCACTTT